These 30 T cell receptor beta chains were all obtained from the same sample, sequenced in a study of blood T cell repertoires in COVID-19 (dated by TCRdb to 2018 to 2020). Libraries were constructed by the immunoSEQ multiplex PCR assay. Imported from immuneACCESS, the table was reduced by TCRdb to in-frame sequences with V and J called. These copies leave out some clones; in studies compared against another copy, an unresolved V gene accounts for under half, and the cause of the remainder is not known. The sample data list approximately 88,000 clones, and 65% to 80% of these were observed just once. Of the sample, about half falls within the top ten clones. The specimen was peripheral blood. Receptors were obtained from a human donor in a cohort sampled during active COVID-19.

V and J are TRBV4-1 and TRBJ2-5; possibly TRBD2 for D (6 bases). V lost 2 bases to trimming and J lost 3 bases, with 10 bases between them. The CDR3 contains 14 residues. Germline-derived CDR1 and CDR2 are MGHRA and YSYEKL. In DNA, the CDR3 is TGCGCCAGCAGCCAATCGGGACTCAAAGAGACCCAGTACTTC. It translates to CASSQSGLKETQYF.

This clone was counted a few times. The chain links TRBV28 to TRBJ2-7, with 7 positions matching TRBD2. This CDR3 contains 15 residues. The germline V gene has CDR1 MDHEN and CDR2 SYDVKM. J gave up 3 bases and V 5 bases, and 10 bases lay outside the gene matches. CDR3 sequence reads: CASSPRGRVFYEQYF. The CDR3 coding sequence is TGTGCCAGCAGTCCCCGGGGGAGGGTGTTCTACGAGCAGTACTTC.

The V call is TRBV6-5, the J call TRBJ1-1; D ambiguous. V was clipped by 4 bases and J by 4 bases, with 10 bases between them. CDR3 length equals 13 residues. Germline assignment: CDR1 MNHEY and CDR2 SVGAGI. The CDR3 loop reads CASSWVQATEAFF. CDR3 in DNA: TGTGCCAGCAGTTGGGTGCAGGCCACTGAAGCTTTCTTT.

V and J are TRBV30 and TRBJ1-5; D unclear. The CDR3 sequence is 14 residues long. Germline V CDR1 and CDR2: GTSNPN, SVGIG (reference sequence). Trimming left V 0 bases short and J 4 bases short, with 10 bases between. The CDR3: CAWSVGTPNQPQHF. The CDR3 bases are TGTGCCTGGAGTGTCGGTACTCCTAATCAGCCCCAGCATTTT.

This clone appeared once. This chain links TRBV6-2 or TRBV6-3 with TRBJ2-1, with 11 bases matching TRBD2. CDR3 length equals 16 residues. V was pared by 6 bases and J by 6 bases, with 10 bases of the junction left unmatched. CDR1 and CDR2 (germline): MNHEY, SVGEGT. The CDR3 DNA follows: TGTGCCAGCAGCATAACCGGGACTAGCGGTTCCAATGAGCAGTTCTTC. Its protein product is CASSITGTSGSNEQFF.

This chain connects TRBV7-2 to TRBJ1-4; D gene uncertain. The ends were cut back, 5 bases at V and 0 bases at J, with 10 bases in the middle. CDR1 is SGHTA and CDR2 is FQGNSA in the germline V gene. The CDR3 consists of 15 residues. Written as DNA, the CDR3 is TGTGCCAGCAGCCGGAGACCAGCAACTAATGAAAAACTGTTTTTT. It specifies CASSRRPATNEKLFF.

J is TRBJ2-2 and V is TRBV7-9; a weak D match, TRBD1 (8 bases). The CDR3 consists of 16 residues. Trimming left V 5 bases short and J 5 bases short, with 18 bases between. The germline CDR1 and CDR2 sequences are SEHNR and FQNEAQ (reference sequence). CDR3 in DNA: TGTGCCAGCAGCAACAGGGGGGGACAGTATACCGGGGAGCTGTTTTTT. Protein: CASSNRGGQYTGELFF. Filled out from reference TRBV7-9 and TRBJ2-2, the complete variable domain reads DTGVSQNPRHKITKRGQNVTFRCDPISEHNRLYWYRQTLGQGPEFLTYFQNEAQLEKSRLLSDRFSAERPKGSFSTLEIQRTEQGDSAMYLCASSNRGGQYTGELFFGEGSRLTVL.

The chain joins TRBV7-2 to TRBJ2-7, with 11 bases that match TRBD2. Germline V gene lookup returns CDR1 SGHTA and CDR2 FQGNSA. V trimming: 5 bases; J trimming: 3 bases; junction bases outside the gene matches: 3. The CDR3 consists of 14 residues. The CDR3 protein is CASSVSGGVYEQYF. The CDR3 region has the DNA TGTGCCAGCAGCGTTAGCGGGGGGGTCTACGAGCAGTACTTC.

V usage is TRBV14 and J usage is TRBJ1-2; no clear D gene. From germline, CDR1 is SGHDN and CDR2 FVKESK. The CDR3 covers 13 residues. Trimming cost V 1 base and J 4 bases, with 7 bases left between them. CDR3 nucleotides: TGTGCCAGCAGCCAAGGGCAGTTCTATGGCTACACCTTC. Amino acid sequence: CASSQGQFYGYTF.

This clone was picked up one time. The V and J genes are TRBV6-2 or TRBV6-3 and TRBJ1-1, with no clear D. V lost 1 base and J 6 bases, leaving 3 bases between the germline ends. The CDR3 covers 11 residues. Germline lookup yields CDR1 MNHEY and CDR2 SVGEGT. Here the CDR3 reads CASSYFAEAFF. CDR3 nucleotide sequence: TGTGCCAGCAGTTACTTCGCTGAAGCTTTCTTT.

The V gene is TRBV29-1, the J gene TRBJ2-2; a weak D match, TRBD2 (5 bases). The germline V gene has CDR1 SQVTM and CDR2 ANQGSEA. Trimming took off 5 bases at V and 0 bases at J, with 10 bases between the two ends. CDR3 length: 14 residues. The CDR3 region has the DNA TGCAGCGTTCCGGACTGGGCGAACACCGGGGAGCTGTTTTTT. Translation gives CSVPDWANTGELFF.

The chain uses TRBV29-1 and TRBJ1-1, with D unresolved. Germline V gene sequence: CDR1 SQVTM, CDR2 ANQGSEA. This CDR3 is built from 13 residues. V shed 4 bases and J shed 1 base, with 10 bases lying between them. The CDR3 sequence: CSVVGPWNTEAFF. CDR3 coding DNA: TGCAGCGTTGTTGGGCCATGGAACACTGAAGCTTTCTTT. Full variable domain (missing parts from reference TRBV29-1 and TRBJ1-1): SAVISQKPSRDICQRGTSLTIQCQVDSQVTMMFWYRQQPGQSLTLIATANQGSEATYESGFVIDKFPISRPNLTFSTLTVSNMSPEDSSIYLCSVVGPWNTEAFFGQGTRLTVV.

This sequence joins TRBV7-6 and TRBJ2-1, with 13 bases aligning to TRBD2. Trimming took 5 bases from V and 8 from J; bases not matched to a gene: 12. The germline V gene encodes CDR1 SGHVS and CDR2 FNYEAQ. The CDR3 length is 17 residues. CDR3 nucleotide sequence: TGTGCCAGCAGCCCAACCCGTACTAGCGGGAGGGCCCATGAGCAGTTCTTC. This gives the protein CASSPTRTSGRAHEQFF.

The table lists this clone with a count of one. The V call is TRBV19, the J call TRBJ1-6; D gene unclear. V was clipped by 11 bases and J by 10 bases, with 9 bases between them. Germline CDR1 is LNHDA and CDR2 is SQIVND (reference sequence). The CDR3 extends over 10 amino acids. DNA of the CDR3: TGTGCCTCTGGAGGGTCACCCCTCCACTTT. This translates into CASGGSPLHF.

V usage is TRBV7-9 and J usage is TRBJ2-1; 7 bases are shared with TRBD2. Unmatched junction bases numbered 5, after V lost 0 bases and J lost 0 bases. CDR3 size: 17 residues. The germline gives CDR1 SEHNR, CDR2 FQNEAQ (reference sequence). CDR3 bases: TGTGCCAGCAGCTTAGCAGGACTAGGGAGCTCCTACAATGAGCAGTTCTTC. This sequence encodes CASSLAGLGSSYNEQFF.

V gene TRBV6-2 or TRBV6-3 combines with J gene TRBJ2-7; 10 bases are shared with TRBD2. This CDR3 has 17 residues. The germline CDR1 and CDR2 sequences are MNHEY and SVGEGT. V lost 2 bases and J lost 3; bases outside the gene matches: 10. As DNA, the CDR3 is TGTGCCAGCAGTTACGACGGCCGGCTAGCGGGAGTCTACGAGCAGTACTTC. Its translation is CASSYDGRLAGVYEQYF.

The chain is built from TRBV19 and TRBJ1-1, with a possible D match to TRBD1 (5 bases). Germline-derived CDR1 and CDR2 are LNHDA and SQIVND (reference sequence). The CDR3 is made up of 14 amino acids. V lost 6 bases, J lost 6 bases, and 17 bases lay in between. The CDR3 DNA follows: TGTGCCAGTAGACCCAAACAGGTCGCGTCTGAAGCTTTCTTT. Translated, it gives CASRPKQVASEAFF.

The rearrangement joins TRBV19 to TRBJ2-2; tentative D call: TRBD1 (5 bases). The germline V gene encodes CDR1 LNHDA and CDR2 SQIVND (reference sequence). The CDR3 totals 15 residues. V shed 8 bases and J shed 3 bases, with 16 bases lying between them. Written as DNA, the CDR3 is TGTGCCAGTCAGACTCAGGGATCCGACACCGGGGAGCTGTTTTTT. It is translated as CASQTQGSDTGELFF.

The chain uses TRBV7-8 and TRBJ2-2, with a possible D match to TRBD2 (5 bases). In germline, CDR1 is SGHVS, CDR2 FQNEAQ. This CDR3 has 18 amino acids. The V gene lost 1 base and the J gene lost 5 bases, with 20 bases spanning the gap. This CDR3 is CASSLERRVAPGTGELFF. The CDR3 DNA follows: TGTGCCAGCAGCTTAGAAAGGCGAGTGGCCCCGGGGACCGGGGAGCTGTTTTTT.

There are many counts of this clone. The chain uses TRBV19 and TRBJ2-2, with 8 bases lining up with TRBD2. J was trimmed by 5 bases and V by 7 bases; bases with no gene match: 36. The CDR3 consists of 24 residues. CDR1 is LNHDA, CDR2 SQIVND, per germline (reference sequence). The CDR3, as DNA: TGTGCCAGTACGGCAGGCGTTGCACTAGCGGATTCCCAAAGGACCCGGGGGGGGACCGGGGAGCTGTTTTTT. It codes for CASTAGVALADSQRTRGGTGELFF.

The chain carries TRBV19 and TRBJ2-1, with 7 bases fitting TRBD2. The CDR3 has 15 residues. The J segment lost 0 bases and the V segment lost 9 bases, leaving 8 bases of the junction unmatched. The germline V gene encodes CDR1 LNHDA and CDR2 SQIVND (reference sequence). This CDR3 is CASQLGGSSYNEQFF. The CDR3 DNA reads TGTGCCAGCCAGCTGGGGGGGAGCTCCTACAATGAGCAGTTCTTC.

The chain employs TRBV4-2 and TRBJ1-2; 9 positions agree with TRBD1. Germline V CDR1 and CDR2: LGHNA, YNFKEQ. The CDR3 is 15 residues long. With 1 base clipped from V and 4 bases from J, the junction kept 4 bases outside the gene matches. The CDR3 sequence: CASSQASGQGYGYTF. The CDR3 DNA reads TGTGCCAGCAGCCAAGCATCGGGACAGGGCTATGGCTACACCTTC.

The chain combines TRBV6-2 or TRBV6-3 with TRBJ1-2; 8 positions agree with TRBD1. Trimming at V came to 7 bases and at J to 4 bases, leaving 8 bases not matched to a gene. The CDR3 spans 14 residues. The germline V gene has CDR1 MNHEY and CDR2 SVGEGT. CDR3 region: CASNPDRASYGYTF. CDR3 DNA: TGTGCCAGCAACCCGGACAGGGCAAGCTATGGCTACACCTTC.

The CDR3: CSGTSGGLDTQYF. The CDR3 DNA is TGCAGCGGGACCAGCGGGGGGTTGGATACGCAGTATTTT. The chain is built from TRBV29-1 and TRBJ2-3; 9 bases map to TRBD2. CDR3 size: 13 residues. Trimming at V came to 7 bases and at J to 6 bases, leaving 8 bases not matched to a gene. The V gene's germline CDR1 is SQVTM and CDR2 ANQGSEA.

The chain couples TRBV7-8 to TRBJ2-7; 9 bases match TRBD1. J lost 4 bases, V lost 2 bases, and 3 bases had no gene match. Germline lookup yields CDR1 SGHVS and CDR2 FQNEAQ. CDR3 length equals 14 residues. For the CDR3, the DNA is TGTGCCAGCAGCTTACACAGGGGGCAATACGAGCAGTACTTC. Translation: CASSLHRGQYEQYF.

The genes are TRBV30 and TRBJ2-5; 12 nucleotides align to TRBD2. This CDR3 region has 15 residues. Unmatched junction bases numbered 11, after V lost 7 bases and J lost 5 bases. The V gene's germline CDR1 is GTSNPN and CDR2 SVGIG (reference sequence). CDR3 amino acids: CASRTSGILGETQYF. The CDR3 DNA follows: TGTGCCTCACGGACTAGCGGGATTCTGGGGGAGACCCAGTACTTC.

The chain links TRBV11-3 to TRBJ2-3; D may be TRBD2 (6 bases). Germline CDR1 reads SGHNT; CDR2 reads YENEEA. Trimming took off 5 bases at V and 6 bases at J, with 12 bases between the two ends. The CDR3 covers 13 residues. CDR3 DNA: TGTGCCAGCAGCGACGGGAGCGCGGATACGCAGTATTTT. Protein sequence: CASSDGSADTQYF.

In this sample, this clone turned up once. The chain carries TRBV11-3 and TRBJ2-1, with TRBD1 identical over 9 bases. Unmatched junction bases numbered 7, after V lost 4 bases and J lost 9 bases. This CDR3 contains 14 residues. From germline, CDR1 is SGHNT and CDR2 YENEEA. CDR3 sequence (DNA): TGTGCCAGCAGCTCGACAGGGGGTGACGGTGAGCAGTTCTTC. Protein sequence: CASSSTGGDGEQFF.

V gene TRBV18 combines with J gene TRBJ2-7; unclear D gene. This CDR3 is built from 14 residues. The V end lost 1 base, the J end lost 2 bases, and 9 bases lay between the germline ends. Germline V lookup: CDR1 KGHSH, CDR2 LQKENI. In DNA, the CDR3 is TGTGCCAGCTCACCACGCTCGGTGGCCTACGAGCAGTACTTC. Residues: CASSPRSVAYEQYF.

The chain joins TRBV9 to TRBJ2-3; 7 bases line up with TRBD2. J was trimmed by 1 base and V by 0 bases; bases with no gene match: 2. CDR3 size: 15 residues. Germline V gene sequence: CDR1 SGDLS, CDR2 YYNGEE. The CDR3: CASSVGSGRTDTQYF. The CDR3 DNA sequence: TGTGCCAGCAGCGTAGGTAGCGGGCGCACAGATACGCAGTATTTT.